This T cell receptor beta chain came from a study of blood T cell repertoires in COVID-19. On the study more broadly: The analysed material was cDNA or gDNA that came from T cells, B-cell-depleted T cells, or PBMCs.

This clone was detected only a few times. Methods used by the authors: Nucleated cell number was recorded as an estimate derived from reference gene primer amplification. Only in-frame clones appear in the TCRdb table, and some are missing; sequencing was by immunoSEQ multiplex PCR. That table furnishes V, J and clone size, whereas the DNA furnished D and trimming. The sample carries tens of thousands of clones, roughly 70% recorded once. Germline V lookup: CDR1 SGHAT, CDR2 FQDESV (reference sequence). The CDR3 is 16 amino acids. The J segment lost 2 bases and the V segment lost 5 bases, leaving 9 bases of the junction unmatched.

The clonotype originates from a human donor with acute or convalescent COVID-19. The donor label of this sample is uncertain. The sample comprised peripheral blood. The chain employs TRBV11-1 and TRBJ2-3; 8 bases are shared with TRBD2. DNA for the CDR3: TGTGCCAGCAGCCTCCGTGGGCGGGGGGACACAGATACGCAGTATTTT. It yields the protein CASSLRGRGDTDTQYF.